A selection of T cell receptor beta chains follows, all from one sample in a study of blood T cells in healthy people across ages. TCRdb reprocessed the 5' RACE reads via MiXCR and lists one record per CDR3 protein. The table includes approximately 850,000 distinct CDR3 sequences, about 42% detected once. Sequencing was carried out using blood. Source of these receptors: a man aged 55 to 70 in good health. CDR3s include the opening cysteine and the closing phenylalanine or tryptophan. The D gene is left open where the match is weak. The size field is filled for only some rows; it gives once, few, many or a size class.

clone_size,d_call,j_call,v_call,cdr3_nt,cdr3_aa
NA,NA,TRBJ2-3,TRBV4-1,TGCGCCAGCAGCCAAGATAGAGACTCAGATACGCAGTATTTT,CASSQDRDSDTQYF
few,TRBD1,TRBJ2-5,TRBV12-3/TRBV12-4,TGTGCCAGCAGTCGACAGGGGGCAGAGACCCAGTACTTC,CASSRQGAETQYF
few,TRBD1,TRBJ2-3,TRBV24-1,TGTGCCACCAGTGATCCCGGGACAGCGGCAGATACGCAGTATTTT,CATSDPGTAADTQYF
NA,NA,TRBJ2-3,TRBV5-1,TGCGCCAGCAGCTCTCAGTCGGGTGAGCAGTATTTT,CASSSQSGEQYF
NA,NA,TRBJ2-4,TRBV30,TGTGCCCGGGGACCGCGGGGGGCCAGGGGGTCCAAAAACATTCAGTACTTC,CARGPRGARGSKNIQYF
NA,NA,TRBJ2-4,TRBV15,TGTGCCACCAGCAGTGCTTTGGGAAACATTCAGTACTTC,CATSSALGNIQYF
once,NA,TRBJ2-5,TRBV5-1,TGCGCCAGCAGCCTCACCCACAGCCAAGAGACCCAGTACTTC,CASSLTHSQETQYF
NA,NA,TRBJ1-5,TRBV7-8,TGTGCCAGCAGCAGGGGGTTGGCTAACAATCAGCCCCAGCATTTT,CASSRGLANNQPQHF
NA,NA,TRBJ1-1,TRBV18,TGTGCCAGCTCACCCTCAACCGGAGGGGGGGGGACTGAAGCTTTCTTT,CASSPSTGGGGTEAFF
NA,NA,TRBJ2-7,TRBV20-1,TGCAGTGCCGCCACCTATGCCACCTACGAGCAGTACTTC,CSAATYATYEQYF
NA,NA,TRBJ1-1,TRBV9,TGTGCCAACACCAAGACAGTAAACACTGAAGCTTTCTTT,CANTKTVNTEAFF
NA,NA,TRBJ1-2,TRBV4-3,TGCGCCAGCAGCCAAGAAGTCGCAGGCGGCTATGGCTACACCTTC,CASSQEVAGGYGYTF
NA,TRBD1,TRBJ2-7,TRBV2,TGTGCCAGCAGGTCGACAGGGGGAGTTGGCTACGAGCAGTACTTC,CASRSTGGVGYEQYF
NA,NA,TRBJ1-1,TRBV19,TGTGCCAGTAGTATTGCAGCGACTGAAGCTTTCTTT,CASSIAATEAFF
NA,NA,TRBJ2-1,TRBV15,TGTGCCACCGGCAGAGCTCCGAATAGCGAGGAGCAGTTCTTC,CATGRAPNSEEQFF
NA,TRBD2,TRBJ2-5,TRBV7-2,TGTGCCAGCAGCTTAGAGAGCGGGGGGGCCTTGACCCAGTACTTC,CASSLESGGALTQYF
few,TRBD2,TRBJ2-7,TRBV13,TGTGCCAGCAGCGCCGGGACTACTCCCTACGAGCAGTACTTC,CASSAGTTPYEQYF
NA,NA,TRBJ2-7,TRBV20-1,TGCAGTGCTAGGGAGGGTAACTCCTACGAGCAGTACTTC,CSAREGNSYEQYF
NA,NA,TRBJ2-3,TRBV7-2,TGTGCCAGCAGGACGTCAGGGGCAGATACGCAGTATTTT,CASRTSGADTQYF
NA,NA,TRBJ2-1,TRBV20-1,TGCAGTGTTAAGACTAGTTTTAAGAATGAGCAGTTCTTC,CSVKTSFKNEQFF
NA,NA,TRBJ2-5,TRBV7-2,TGTGCCAGCAGCTTAGTCCCGACTGGGGGCAGGGAGACCCAGTACTTC,CASSLVPTGGRETQYF
NA,TRBD2,TRBJ2-3,TRBV11-2,TGTGCCAGCAGCGAGATCGGCGGGGGATTCACAGATACGCAGTATTTT,CASSEIGGGFTDTQYF
NA,NA,TRBJ2-5,TRBV3-1,TGTGCCAGCAGCCCCCTGGGGGCGGAACCCCAAGAGACCCAGTACTTC,CASSPLGAEPQETQYF
NA,NA,TRBJ2-7,TRBV6-5,TGTGCCAGCAGGGCAGGTGTTTCCTACGAGCAGTACTTC,CASRAGVSYEQYF
NA,TRBD1,TRBJ1-2,TRBV4-3,TGCGCCAGCAGCCAAACGACAGGGGATGGCTACACCTTC,CASSQTTGDGYTF
NA,NA,TRBJ2-3,TRBV24-1,TGTGCCACCAGTGACCCCACCGGGGCACAAATTAGCACAGATACGCAGTATTTT,CATSDPTGAQISTDTQYF